This TCR beta chain was documented in a study of blood T cells in healthy people across ages. Notes on the study in general: Expanded clonotype shifts may have been confounded, as the donors had an unknown CMV status.

With a J-beta primer mix and a sample-barcoded 5' primer, a second PCR ran about 7 to 11 cycles. Each TCR beta cDNA got a 12-nucleotide random molecular identifier. Individual samples furnished no less than 2.5 million CDR3-containing paired-end reads apiece. TCRdb used MiXCR to reprocess the 5' RACE reads, holding one entry per CDR3 protein. The data show fewer than 600,000 distinct CDR3 sequences, 25% to 35% seen once. This clonotype was seen repeatedly, ten times or more. The antigen remains undetermined. This sample was shared with a second study, whose subject was T cells of mothers and their children. That source adds: A few mothers and their six children, all healthy Caucasians, donated.

This TCR was recovered from a boy aged 2 to 10 in good health. Sample: blood.

The CDR3 reads CASSFGRRDTQYF. As DNA, the CDR3 is TGTGCCAGCAGCTTCGGGAGACGGGATACGCAGTATTTT. The gene calls are TRBV7-8 and TRBJ2-3; tentative D call: TRBD2 (6 bases). The CDR3 runs 13 residues. Germline loops: CDR1 SGHVS, CDR2 FQNEAQ. Trimming shortened V by 3 bases and J by 6 bases, and 10 bases separated the two germline ends.